This T cell receptor (beta chain) originates from a study of identical twins. General observations from the study: Models predicted too little out-of-frame TCR alpha sharing in monozygotic twins. Whereas memory repertoires showed no such difference, abundant cord blood beta clonotypes carried fewer insertions.

This clonotype has a count of ten or more. Antigen specificity is unknown. Template switching added a universal primer site; cDNA carried unique molecular identifiers. TCRdb called the 5' RACE reads again in MiXCR, with one record for every CDR3 protein. The profile shows about 700,000 distinct CDR3 sequences, over 8.5% of them singletons. Germline values: CDR1 SGHTA, CDR2 FQGNSA. V was pared by 6 bases and J by 3 bases, with 8 bases between. The CDR3 has 13 residues. The sample also formed part of further work on yellow fever vaccine responses in identical twins. That source notes: As reported, the vaccine T cell response of twins seemed partly convergent and partly personalized.

The rearrangement links TRBV7-2 to TRBJ2-2, with a possible D match to TRBD2 (5 bases). Sequenced material: PBMCs. The origin of this receptor is a woman younger than 30 in good health. The CDR3 bases are TGTGCCAGCAGACGGGGTTACACCGGGGAGCTGTTTTTT. Translated: CASRRGYTGELFF.